The rows below give T cell receptor beta chains drawn from one sample of a study of cytomegalovirus exposure and HLA in healthy donors. The assay was immunoSEQ multiplex PCR, and TCRdb's table has in-frame clones only and misses some. This sample has some 200,000 clones; 60% to 80% occur once, and the top ten carry roughly 2%. The sample consisted of PBMCs. The source is a young man in good health and CMV-seronegative. The CDR3 runs from the conserved cysteine through the conserved F or W. D genes are given only for firm matches. Some rows mark clone size as missing; the rest say once, few, many or name a class of expanded clone.

v_call	j_call	d_call	clone_size	cdr3_aa	cdr3_nt
TRBV5-3	TRBJ2-7	TRBD1	NA	CARSPPPRQGNHEQYF	TGTGCCAGAAGCCCCCCCCCGAGACAGGGGAACCACGAGCAGTACTTC
TRBV9	TRBJ2-7	TRBD2	NA	CASSAGLAGYEQYF	TGCGCCAGCAGCGCGGGACTAGCAGGCTACGAGCAGTACTTC
TRBV28	TRBJ2-2	TRBD1	NA	CASSVERQGVYDPGELFF	TGTGCCAGCAGTGTAGAAAGACAGGGGGTATACGACCCCGGGGAGCTGTTTTTT
TRBV19	TRBJ1-2	TRBD1	NA	CASSKDRDYGYTF	TGTGCCAGTAGTAAGGACAGGGACTATGGCTACACCTTC
TRBV4-2	TRBJ1-4	NA	few	CASSQDARSHEKLFF	TGTGCCAGCAGCCAAGATGCCCGGTCTCATGAAAAACTGTTTTTT
TRBV4-2	TRBJ1-6	NA	NA	CASSQRAGDSPLHF	TGTGCCAGCAGCCAACGGGCGGGCGATTCACCCCTCCACTTT
TRBV7-9	TRBJ1-1	TRBD1	NA	CASSPGQGSNTEAFF	TGTGCCAGCAGCCCCGGACAGGGCTCGAACACTGAAGCTTTCTTT
TRBV9	TRBJ2-7	NA	few	CASSLGATYEQYF	TGTGCCAGCAGCTTAGGGGCTACCTACGAGCAGTACTTC
TRBV4-3	TRBJ2-1	NA	NA	CASSQDGAGYGEQFF	TGCGCCAGCAGCCAAGATGGGGCAGGGTATGGTGAGCAGTTCTTC
TRBV29-1	TRBJ1-2	NA	NA	CSVGASYGYTF	TGCAGCGTAGGGGCCTCCTATGGCTACACCTTC
TRBV6-6	TRBJ1-3	NA	NA	CASQGSGLSGNTIYF	TGTGCCAGCCAGGGGAGTGGACTCTCTGGAAACACCATATATTTT
TRBV27	TRBJ2-7	NA	NA	CASSLNSYERYF	TGTGCCAGCAGCCTCAACTCCTACGAGCGGTACTTC
TRBV19	TRBJ2-7	TRBD2	NA	CASSRTSGRADEQYF	TGTGCCAGTAGTCGGACTAGCGGGAGGGCCGACGAGCAGTACTTC
TRBV27	TRBJ1-5	NA	NA	CASSLSFGVGGIRQPQHF	TGTGCCAGCAGTTTATCGTTTGGGGTGGGGGGGATCCGTCAGCCCCAGCATTTT
TRBV7-6	TRBJ1-2	NA	few	CASSLRPAQGYGYTF	TGTGCCAGCAGCCTTAGGCCAGCACAGGGTTATGGCTACACCTTC
TRBV5-5	TRBJ2-7	TRBD1	NA	CASSDDTRGRTYEQYF	TGTGCCAGCAGCGATGACACCAGGGGGCGGACCTACGAGCAGTACTTC